Listed below are T cell receptor beta chains from one sample, sequenced in a study of blood T cells in healthy people across ages. TCRdb re-derived calls from the 5' RACE reads in MiXCR, one entry per CDR3 protein. The table shows over 950,000 distinct CDR3 sequences, with roughly 47% occurring only once. Sequences were obtained from blood. The source is a woman aged 60-70 years in good health. The CDR3 runs from the conserved cysteine through the conserved F or W. The order of the fields is J gene, CDR3 length, V gene, CDR3 protein.

>TRBJ2-2|15|TRBV14
CASSQVTGNTGELFF
>TRBJ2-7|13|TRBV7-9
CASSEKGEGEQYF
>TRBJ2-1|16|TRBV4-1
CASSSRTSAPFNEQFF
>TRBJ2-1|15|TRBV7-6
CASSLVGGTRDEQFF
>NA|15|TRBV4-1
CAGSLRTGGRETQYF
>TRBJ1-1|13|TRBV7-2
CASSWDGYTEAFF
>TRBJ2-7|15|TRBV4-1
CASSQEGSPLYEQYF
>TRBJ2-7|15|TRBV7-9
CASSSTSGNSYEQYF
>TRBJ2-7|16|TRBV6-6
CASSFPPGQASYEQYF
>TRBJ1-4|16|TRBV18
CASSPSGGATNEKLFF
>TRBJ2-1|13|TRBV20-1
CSASGDTYNEQFF
>TRBJ1-2|13|TRBV30
CAWSQGTGKGYTF
>NA|14|TRBV7-3
CASSYTGTGDEQYF
>TRBJ2-1|15|TRBV5-5
CASSLRTSEVLEQFF
>TRBJ2-7|13|TRBV12-3/TRBV12-4
CATSLEQGALPYF
>TRBJ1-4|14|TRBV3-1
CASSQRQGDEKLFF
>TRBJ1-5|16|TRBV3-1
CASSQDPQGRSQPQHF
>TRBJ2-1|16|TRBV7-9
CASSSRTSGGYNEQFF
>TRBJ2-7|14|TRBV30
CAWSADRAVYEQYF
>TRBJ2-1|15|TRBV6-4
CASSDSTSGSNEQFF
>TRBJ1-2|12|TRBV30
CAGSEQRYGYTF
>TRBJ2-1|15|TRBV20-1
CSARWIVTSYNEQFF
>TRBJ2-7|14|TRBV15
CATSRVTSSHEQYF
>TRBJ2-3|16|TRBV6-6
CASWEMAGESADTQYF
>TRBJ2-7|12|TRBV3-1
CASSQLRGEQYF
>TRBJ2-7|13|TRBV4-2
CASSQAQGYEQYF
>TRBJ1-6|16|TRBV25-1
CASSDSKAAWGSPLHF
>TRBJ2-7|15|TRBV15
CATSKYKTGFDEQYF
>TRBJ2-1|15|TRBV4-2
CASSQAGGTGNEQFF
>TRBJ2-1|11|TRBV28
CAGFGLHQQFF
>TRBJ2-7|15|TRBV6-5
CASSSKRVNSYEQYF
>TRBJ2-5|14|TRBV20-1
CSASGAGGQETQYF
>TRBJ1-5|12|TRBV29-1
CSIGWGDQPQHF
>TRBJ2-7|18|TRBV12-3/TRBV12-4
CASSLGQGTSLTSYEQYF
>TRBJ2-5|15|TRBV3-1
CASSQGSTIQETQYF
>TRBJ2-3|16|TRBV7-2
CASSLWSTALTDTQYF
>TRBJ2-5|16|TRBV6-2/TRBV6-3
CASWGGIGTDRETQYF
>TRBJ1-4|11|TRBV30
CAWSLGEKLFF
>TRBJ1-1|11|TRBV6-1
CASRSYSEAFF
>TRBJ2-2|13|TRBV28
CASSPGTTGELFF
>TRBJ2-7|14|TRBV12-3/TRBV12-4
CASSLRLGSYEQYF
>TRBJ1-3|14|TRBV12-3/TRBV12-4
CASSTDRARHTIYF
>TRBJ2-1|16|TRBV12-3/TRBV12-4
CASSWGGGGAYNEQFF
>TRBJ2-3|15|TRBV9
CASSVEGQGADTQYF
>TRBJ2-7|16|TRBV7-2
CASSLMGPRSVDEQYF
>TRBJ2-7|10|TRBV2
CTSSQYEQYF
>NA|16|TRBV20-1
CSASGLAGKITYEQYF
>TRBJ2-4|19|TRBV4-3
CASSQADLSGSLAKNIQYF
>TRBJ1-2|16|TRBV6-5
CASRYSGGGLDYGYTF
>TRBJ1-4|12|TRBV29-1
CSVSTGGEKLFF
>TRBJ2-1|13|TRBV20-1
CSVAWRPDNEQFF
>TRBJ2-5|15|TRBV9
CASSEPLAGTETQYF
>TRBJ2-1|16|TRBV7-2
CASSLGGSSASNEQFF